A selection of T cell receptor beta chains follows, all from one sample in a study of post-analysis software for immune sequencing data. TCRdb passed the PCR reads through MiXCR, listing each CDR3 protein once. The sample carries 740,000 or so distinct CDR3 sequences, roughly 50% recorded once. The sequenced sample was blood. Source of these receptors: a girl between 5 and 17 years old with multiple sclerosis. CDR3s include the opening cysteine and the closing phenylalanine or tryptophan. D genes are given only for firm matches. Clone size is shown for a subset of rows, as once, few, many or a class of expanded clone.

v_call	clone_size	d_call	j_call	cdr3_nt	cdr3_aa
TRBV28	NA	TRBD2	TRBJ2-3	TGTGCCAGCAGACCCGGGTCGGAGGGAGCGGGAGAGTGGGGGGCTAGCACAGATACGCAGTATTTT	CASRPGSEGAGEWGASTDTQYF
TRBV20-1	few	TRBD1	TRBJ2-7	TGCAGTGCTAGAGGCAGGACAGGGGGCTACGAGCAGTACTTC	CSARGRTGGYEQYF
TRBV7-6	NA	NA	TRBJ2-7	TGTGCCAGCAGCTTGCTTGTTTCCTACGAGCAGTACTTC	CASSLLVSYEQYF
TRBV10-3	few	TRBD1	TRBJ2-7	TGTGCCACCCGCACAGGGGTGACCTACGAGCAGTACTTC	CATRTGVTYEQYF
TRBV29-1	few	NA	TRBJ2-7	TGCAGCGTAAGGGGGGACTTAGGGAGCGAGCAGTACTTC	CSVRGDLGSEQYF
TRBV7-3	NA	NA	TRBJ2-1	TGTGCCAGCAGCTCCGCCGCCCCGGGACTCACCCTGAATGAGCAGTTCTTC	CASSSAAPGLTLNEQFF
TRBV3-1	NA	TRBD1	TRBJ2-7	TGTGCCAGCAGCCAAGTAGTCGGGACAGGGGTCCACGAGCAGTACTTC	CASSQVVGTGVHEQYF
TRBV3-1	few	TRBD2	TRBJ2-1	TGTGCCAGCAGCCAAGCCGGGACTAGCGGCAATGAGCAGTTCTTC	CASSQAGTSGNEQFF
TRBV18	NA	NA	TRBJ2-5	TGTGCCAGCTCACCTCCGCGCGGACTCCAAGAGACCCAGTACTTC	CASSPPRGLQETQYF
TRBV11-2	once	NA	TRBJ2-7	TGTGCCAGCAGACAACAGGGTAACTACGAGCAGTACTTC	CASRQQGNYEQYF
TRBV29-1	once	TRBD1	TRBJ1-1	TGCAGCGTGCTCCGAGGCGGACAGGGGACTGAAGCTTTCTTT	CSVLRGGQGTEAFF
TRBV20-1	NA	TRBD2	TRBJ2-7	TGCAGTGCTAGACTAGCGGGGGACTACGTCAAGCAGTACTTC	CSARLAGDYVKQYF
TRBV20-1	NA	TRBD2	TRBJ2-5	TGCAGTGCTAGAGATCCCCTAGCGGATCAAGAGACCCAGTACTTC	CSARDPLADQETQYF
TRBV4-1	NA	TRBD1	TRBJ2-1	TGCGCCAGCAGCCAGGGGGACAGGGGGCTCGGCAATGAGCAGTTCTTC	CASSQGDRGLGNEQFF
TRBV3-1	few	NA	TRBJ2-1	TGTGCCAGCAGCTTCTCCGACCCCCCTGTCGAGGAGCAGTTCTTC	CASSFSDPPVEEQFF
TRBV12-3/TRBV12-4	NA	TRBD2	TRBJ2-1	TGTGCCAGCAGTTTTCTGGGACTATACGATGCAGAGCAGTTCTTC	CASSFLGLYDAEQFF
TRBV12-3/TRBV12-4	NA	NA	TRBJ1-1	TGTGCCAGCAGTCTCGGCCAGGGGTATTACACTGAAGCTTTCTTT	CASSLGQGYYTEAFF
TRBV5-1	few	NA	TRBJ2-3	TGCGCCAGCAGTTTTTCGGGGGCGCCAGATACGCAGTATTTT	CASSFSGAPDTQYF
TRBV7-9	NA	NA	TRBJ2-1	TGCGCCAGCAGCTTGGTTGGCGCTTACAATGAGCAGTTCTTC	CASSLVGAYNEQFF
TRBV7-9	NA	NA	TRBJ2-7	TGTGCCAGCAGCTTTGCAGGGGTCGACGAGCAGTACTTC	CASSFAGVDEQYF
TRBV9	NA	NA	TRBJ1-2	TGTGCCAGCAGCGTCCCGACAGACGGCTACACCTTC	CASSVPTDGYTF
TRBV2	few	NA	TRBJ2-3	TGTGCCAGCAGTGAAGTTCGCACAGATACGCAGTATTTT	CASSEVRTDTQYF
TRBV12-3/TRBV12-4	few	NA	TRBJ1-5	TGTGCCAGCAGAACAGGGAATCAGCCCCAGCATTTT	CASRTGNQPQHF
TRBV9	NA	NA	TRBJ2-5	TGTGCCAGCAGCGTAGGGACTATTTCGGAGACCCAGTACTTC	CASSVGTISETQYF
TRBV5-5	few	NA	TRBJ2-7	TGTGCCAGCAGCCAGCCCGGGTCGTACAATGAGCAGTACTTC	CASSQPGSYNEQYF
TRBV7-3	NA	NA	TRBJ2-3	TGTGCCAGCAGCTTAAGGGGGATCTCCACAGATACGCAGTATTTT	CASSLRGISTDTQYF
TRBV6-1	NA	NA	TRBJ2-1	TGTGCCAGCAGCGTCAACGGGGGGCCCTATAATGAGCAGTTCTTC	CASSVNGGPYNEQFF
TRBV12-3/TRBV12-4	NA	TRBD2	TRBJ2-7	TGTGCCAGCACCTCCGGGACTAGGAGTTACGAGCAGTACTTC	CASTSGTRSYEQYF
TRBV20-1	NA	NA	TRBJ1-3	TGCAGTGCGCCGAGGGGACAAAGAAACACCATATATTTT	CSAPRGQRNTIYF
TRBV28	NA	TRBD1	TRBJ2-3	TGTGCCAGCAGTTTATGGGACAGGGGACTCGCAGATACGCAGTATTTT	CASSLWDRGLADTQYF
TRBV4-1	NA	NA	TRBJ2-2	TGCGCCAGCAGCCAAGATGGTTCCGGGTCCGGGGAGCTGTTTTTT	CASSQDGSGSGELFF